One TCR beta chain is described in this entry. What it binds is not known. This sample stems from a study of a mutant IDH1 vaccine in newly diagnosed glioma. Study context: Scheduled at week 35, visit V12 preceded visit V13, held at week 47.

Profiled with immunoSEQ multiplex PCR; TCRdb holds only in-frame clones, not every one. Of tens of thousands of clones listed, roughly 91% are singletons. Noted time point: week 47, end of study. Each dose delivered 300 ug of mutant IDH1 20-mer peptide subcutaneously with imiquimod. The source was PBMCs, collected from a glioma patient whose treatment included an IDH1 peptide vaccine. The TCR originated in a woman between 50 and 59 years old with glioma.

CDR3 sequence reads: CASSLGQYSNQPQHF. CDR3 in DNA: TGTGCCAGCAGTTTAGGGCAGTATAGCAATCAGCCCCAGCATTTT. The V gene is TRBV27, the J gene TRBJ1-5; D is unresolved. The V and J ends lost 2 bases and 0 bases respectively, with 8 bases between them. This CDR3 has 15 amino acids. The V gene's germline CDR1 is MNHEY and CDR2 SMNVEV (reference sequence).